The clone carrying this T cell receptor beta chain was found many times. This record comes from a study of CD8+CD57+ T cells in acquired aplastic anemia. Background on the study: Sorted cells (CD4+ and CD8+) yielded DNA amounts that averaged approximately 3 ug.

The template for TCR beta VDJ and CDR3 sequence profiling was genomic DNA. TCRdb re-analysed the reads in MiXCR, keeping a single row per CDR3 protein. The sample consists of roughly 420,000 distinct CDR3 sequences, under 80% of them appearing once. Germline loops: CDR1 LNHDA, CDR2 SQIVND (reference sequence). V was trimmed by 4 bases and J by 8 bases, leaving 11 bases between them. CDR3 length: 12 amino acids. The V gene is TRBV19, the J gene TRBJ1-2; D gene ambiguous. The sample taken for sequencing was sorted CD4+, CD8+, or CD8+CD57+ T cells (not recorded which) from PBMCs. This TCR derives from a human donor in good health, serving as a control. The CDR3 DNA is TGTGCCAGTAGTACCGGATTGGGGGGCTACACCTTC. Protein: CASSTGLGGYTF.